This T cell receptor (beta chain) originates from a study of blood T cell repertoires in COVID-19. Profiling relied on immunoSEQ multiplex PCR, and the TCRdb table lists in-frame clones only, not all of them. The sample records 310,000 or so clones, roughly 89% being singletons. CDR1 DFQATT and CDR2 SNEGSKA come from the germline V gene (reference sequence). Trimming cost V 3 bases and J 2 bases, with 14 bases left between them. The CDR3 loop spans 15 amino acids. Source material: PBMCs or T cells enriched from blood (not recorded which). This receptor was taken from a woman aged 40 to 49 who had recovered from COVID-19. The chain employs TRBV20-1 and TRBJ1-5, with a weak D call TRBD1 (6 bases). CDR3 sequence reads: CSASPGTWGNQPQHF. The CDR3 nucleotides read TGCAGTGCTAGTCCAGGGACATGGGGCAATCAGCCCCAGCATTTT.